The present T cell receptor (beta chain) was sequenced within a study of cytotoxic CD8 clonotypes in ibrutinib-treated CLL. Sequenced by immunoSEQ multiplex PCR; TCRdb stores in-frame clones only, minus some. The sample records 35,000 to 40,000 clones, around 70% being singletons. Regarding the study as a whole: Baseline clonality was higher than in age-matched healthy donors and moved in step with circulating CD8+ T-cell counts.

Trimming cost V 4 bases and J 5 bases; bases outside gene matches: 9. Germline V lookup: CDR1 GTSNPN, CDR2 SVGIG (reference sequence). The CDR3 is 14 residues long. A few counts support this clone. Its specificity is not known. The origin of this receptor is a human donor with chronic lymphocytic leukemia. The chain carries TRBV30 and TRBJ2-5; 8 bases line up with TRBD2. Here the sequenced sample was PBMCs, taken at disease progression, from a patient treated with ibrutinib. CDR3 residues: CAWTVRGGKETQYF. The CDR3 DNA reads as TGTGCCTGGACAGTACGGGGGGGAAAGGAGACCCAGTACTTC. The entire variable domain, with the rest obtained from reference TRBV30 and TRBJ2-5, is as follows: SQTIHQWPATLVQPVGSPLSLECTVEGTSNPNLYWYRQAAGRGLQLLFYSVGIGQISSEVPQNLSASRPQDRQFILSSKKLLLSDSGFYLCAWTVRGGKETQYFGPGTRLLVL.